This T cell receptor beta chain was identified in a study of human versus mouse CDR3 diversity and MHC coevolution. Study summary: The immunoSEQ assay reportedly detects one in 200,000 T cells. Study conclusions and caveats: Human CDR3s averaged more deletions and insertions than mouse CDR3s. Clonal inequality was lowest in most of the three human donors. Human T cells underwent selection on roughly 6 different MHC II alleles.

This clone was found once. Antigen specificity is unknown. Germline V gene data show CDR1 as SGHAT and CDR2 as FQNNGV. Losses at the gene ends were 5 bases for V and 2 bases for J; bases not matched to a gene: 3. This CDR3 is built from 14 residues. Profiling relied on immunoSEQ multiplex PCR, and the TCRdb table lists in-frame clones only, not all of them. The sample records tens of thousands of clones, 80% to 95% being singletons. The sequencing sample was made of naive CD4+ T cells from blood. Subset reported: CD45RO-negative CD62L-positive naive CD4 T cells. This TCR was recovered from a person aged 25 to 69 in good health. This chain joins TRBV11-2 and TRBJ1-5, with 7 positions matching TRBD1. The CDR3 DNA reads TGTGCCAGCAGCGTCACAGGGGGCAATCAGCCCCAGCATTTT. Translated, it gives CASSVTGGNQPQHF.